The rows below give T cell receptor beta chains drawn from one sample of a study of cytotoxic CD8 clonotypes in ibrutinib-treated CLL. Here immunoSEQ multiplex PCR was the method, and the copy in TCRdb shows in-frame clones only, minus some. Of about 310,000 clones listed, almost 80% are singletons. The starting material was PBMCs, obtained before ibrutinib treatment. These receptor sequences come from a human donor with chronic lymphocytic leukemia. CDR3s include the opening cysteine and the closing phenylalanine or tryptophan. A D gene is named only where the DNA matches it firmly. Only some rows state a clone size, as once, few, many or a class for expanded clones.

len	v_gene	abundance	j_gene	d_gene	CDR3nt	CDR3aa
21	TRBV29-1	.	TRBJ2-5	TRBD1	TGCAGCGTTGAAGAGGCTTTTTTGAGGGACAGGGGCCGTGGTGAACAAGAGACCCAGTACTTC	CSVEEAFLRDRGRGEQETQYF
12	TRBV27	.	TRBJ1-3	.	TGTGCCAGCAAAACAACTGGAAACACCATATATTTT	CASKTTGNTIYF
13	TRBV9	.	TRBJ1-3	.	TGTGCCAGCAGCGACGAGCGAGGAAACACCATATATTTT	CASSDERGNTIYF
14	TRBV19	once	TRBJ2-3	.	TGTGCCAGTAGTATGAGGGGCTCCATAGATACGCAGTATTTT	CASSMRGSIDTQYF
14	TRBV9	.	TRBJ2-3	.	TGTGCCAGCAGCGTAGGTGGGGCCGCAGATACGCAGTATTTT	CASSVGGAADTQYF
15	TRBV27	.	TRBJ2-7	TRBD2	TGTGCCAGCAGTTTACGGTCTAGCGGGAGTTACGAGCAGTACTTC	CASSLRSSGSYEQYF
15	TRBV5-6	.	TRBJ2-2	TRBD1	TGTGCCAGCAGTTGGGACAGGGGTTACACCGGGGAGCTGTTTTTT	CASSWDRGYTGELFF
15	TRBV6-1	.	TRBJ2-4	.	TGTGCCAGCAGTGAAGTTCGGGCAGGGAAAAACATTCAGTACTTC	CASSEVRAGKNIQYF
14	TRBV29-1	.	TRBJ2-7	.	TGCAGCGTTGAAGGTAGCGAAGCGACCTACGAGCAGTACTTC	CSVEGSEATYEQYF
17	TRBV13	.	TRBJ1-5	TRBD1	TGTGCCAGCAGCCAGGGACAGGGCTTGATTGGCAATCAGCCCCAGCATTTT	CASSQGQGLIGNQPQHF
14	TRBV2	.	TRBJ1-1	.	TGTGCCAGCAGTGCCGGGCCCCAGGGCACTGAAGCTTTCTTT	CASSAGPQGTEAFF
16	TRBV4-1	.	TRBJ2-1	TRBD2	TGCGCCAGCAGCCAGATGGGACTAGCGGGAGTCAATGAGCAGTTCTTC	CASSQMGLAGVNEQFF
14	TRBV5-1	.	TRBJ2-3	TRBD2	TGCGCCAGCAGCTTGGGGCGGGAGGGAGATACGCAGTATTTT	CASSLGREGDTQYF
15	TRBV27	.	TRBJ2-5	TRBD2	TGTGCCAGCAGTTCCGGGACTAGCCCACAAGAGACCCAGTACTTC	CASSSGTSPQETQYF
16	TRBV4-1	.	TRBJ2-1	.	TGCGCCAGCAGCCAAGATCTGTTTAGCTCCTACAATGAGCAGTTCTTC	CASSQDLFSSYNEQFF
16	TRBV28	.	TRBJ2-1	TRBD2	TGTGCCAGCAGTGGCCGGACTAGCGACCTTATAGATGAGCAGTTCTTC	CASSGRTSDLIDEQFF
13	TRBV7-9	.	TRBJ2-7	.	TGTGCCAGCAGCGCACCCATCAACTACGAGCAGTACTTC	CASSAPINYEQYF
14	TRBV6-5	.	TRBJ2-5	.	TGTGCCAGCAGTTACTCTAAGGGGTACGAGACCCAGTACTTC	CASSYSKGYETQYF
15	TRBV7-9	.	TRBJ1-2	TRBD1	TGTGCCAGCAGCTCGGACTACAGGGGACGAAATGGCTACACCTTC	CASSSDYRGRNGYTF
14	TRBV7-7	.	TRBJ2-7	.	TGTGCTAGCAGCGCCGGGACCCACGGGGACGAGCAGTACTTC	CASSAGTHGDEQYF
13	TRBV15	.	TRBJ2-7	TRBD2	TGTGCCACTTCGGGTACTAGCGCGTACGAGCAGTACTTC	CATSGTSAYEQYF
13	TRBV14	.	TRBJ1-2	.	TGTGCCAGCAGCAAGAGTGTCGGGATTGGCTACACCTTC	CASSKSVGIGYTF
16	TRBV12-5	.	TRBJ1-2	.	TGTGCTAGTGGTTTGGTACTCCGGGGGCCAATGGGAGGCTACACCTTC	CASGLVLRGPMGGYTF
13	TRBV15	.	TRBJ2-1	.	TGTGCCACCAGCAGAGAACTACAATATGAGCAGTTCTTC	CATSRELQYEQFF
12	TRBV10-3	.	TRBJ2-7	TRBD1	TGTGCCGCCGGGACAGGGGATTACGAGCAGTACTTC	CAAGTGDYEQYF
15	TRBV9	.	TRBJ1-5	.	TGTGCCAGCTCCCGAGGAGTGTCGCGCAATCAGCCCCAGCATTTT	CASSRGVSRNQPQHF
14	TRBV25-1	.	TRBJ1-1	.	TGTGCCAGCAGTGGAGACATTTTTTCCACTGAAGCTTTCTTT	CASSGDIFSTEAFF
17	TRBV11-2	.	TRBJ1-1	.	TGTGCCAGCAGCTTTCTTCTTCCTGACAGGAGGAACACTGAAGCTTTCTTT	CASSFLLPDRRNTEAFF
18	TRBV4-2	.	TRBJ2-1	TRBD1	TGTGCCAGCAGCCAAAGACCGGGACAGGGAACCCCCTACAATGAGCAGTTCTTC	CASSQRPGQGTPYNEQFF
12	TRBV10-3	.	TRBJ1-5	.	TGTGCCAGTTCAGGGGAGTCTCAGCCCCAGCATTTT	CASSGESQPQHF
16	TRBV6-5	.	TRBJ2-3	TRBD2	TGTGCCAGCAGTTACACGGTAGCGGGAGGGACCCATACGCAGTATTTT	CASSYTVAGGTHTQYF